Described below is a single T cell receptor (beta chain) sequence and its context. Its specificity is not known. CDR3 length equals 15 residues. The germline V gene encodes CDR1 SGHRS and CDR2 YFSETQ. These data belong to a study of CXCR3-negative and CXCR3-positive naive CD8 T cells. Study background: Cumulative TRB read yield was approximately 135 million, averaging about 1.5 +/- 0.3 million per library. Study-wide findings and caveats: Comparison of naive cells showed more hydrophobic TRB CDR3s in CXCR3-positive than in CXCR3-negative naive cells.

UMI-labeled 5' RACE yielded the TRB cDNA libraries. TCRdb processed the 5' RACE reads again and assigns one entry to each CDR3 protein, with no DNA. This repertoire comprises around 160,000 distinct CDR3 sequences; its ten largest clones make up under 0.35%. Source material: naive CXCR3+ CD8+ T cells from blood. The subset is: CD45RO-CCR7+CD27+CD95- naive CD8+ T cells expressing CXCR3 (TNR3+). This clonotype originated in a human donor in good health. Some clones in this sample may be carry-over from other donors' samples. This chain links TRBV5-1 with TRBJ1-6. Here the CDR3 reads CAILEYRGPNSPLHF. The full variable domain, rest sourced from reference TRBV5-1 and TRBJ1-6, is KAGVTQTPRYLIKTRGQQVTLSCSPISGHRSVSWYQQTPGQGLQFLFEYFSETQRNKGNFPGRFSGRQFSNSRSEMNVSTLELGDSALYLCAILEYRGPNSPLHFGNGTRLTVT.